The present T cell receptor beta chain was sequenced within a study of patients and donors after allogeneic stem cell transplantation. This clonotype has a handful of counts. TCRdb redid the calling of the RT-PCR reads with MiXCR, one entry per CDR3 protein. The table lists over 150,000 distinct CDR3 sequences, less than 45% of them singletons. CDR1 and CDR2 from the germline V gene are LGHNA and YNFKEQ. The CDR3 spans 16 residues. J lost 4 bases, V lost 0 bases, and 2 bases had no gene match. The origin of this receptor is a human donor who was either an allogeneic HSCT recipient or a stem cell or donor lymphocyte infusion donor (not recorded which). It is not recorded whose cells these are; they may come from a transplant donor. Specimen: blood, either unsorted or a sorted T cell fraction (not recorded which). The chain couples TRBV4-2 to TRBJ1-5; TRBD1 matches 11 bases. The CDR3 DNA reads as TGTGCCAGCAGCCAAGATAGGGACAGGGGGAATCAGCCCCAGCATTTT. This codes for CASSQDRDRGNQPQHF.